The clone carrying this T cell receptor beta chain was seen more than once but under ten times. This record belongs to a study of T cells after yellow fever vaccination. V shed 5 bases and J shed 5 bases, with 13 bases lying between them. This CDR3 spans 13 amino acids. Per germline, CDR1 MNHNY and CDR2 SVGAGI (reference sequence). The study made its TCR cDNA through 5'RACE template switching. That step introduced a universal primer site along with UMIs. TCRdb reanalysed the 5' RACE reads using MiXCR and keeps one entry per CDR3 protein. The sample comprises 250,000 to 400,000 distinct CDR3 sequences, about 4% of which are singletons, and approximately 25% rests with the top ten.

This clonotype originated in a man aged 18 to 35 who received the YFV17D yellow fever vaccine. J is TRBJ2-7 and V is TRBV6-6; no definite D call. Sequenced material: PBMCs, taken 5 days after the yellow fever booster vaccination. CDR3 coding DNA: TGTGCCAGCAGTACTTGGACCCAGGACGAGCAGTACGTC. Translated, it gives CASSTWTQDEQYV.